The rows below give T cell receptor beta chains drawn from one sample of a study of blood T cell repertoires in COVID-19. Repertoires were generated with immunoSEQ multiplex PCR, while TCRdb's copy carries only in-frame clones and drops some. The repertoire has 150,000 to 200,000 clones, nearly 90% of them found once; the top ten carry less than 0.7%. The sample taken for sequencing was peripheral blood. These TCRs come from a man aged 50 to 59 with acute or convalescent COVID-19. Each CDR3 is given with its conserved first and last residue.

v_call	j_call	cdr3_aa
TRBV18	TRBJ1-6	CASSPGQNSPLHF
TRBV4-2	TRBJ2-1	CASSQGRSGRNDNEQFF
TRBV18	TRBJ1-1	CASSPAGQGTEAFF
TRBV27	TRBJ1-5	CASSFARHQPQHF
TRBV10-3	TRBJ1-6	CAAGGGTGSRSPLHF
TRBV7-9	TRBJ1-4	CASSPGTQGATNEKLFF
TRBV27	TRBJ2-7	CASSSRLAGGYEQYF
TRBV5-1	TRBJ1-1	CASSLQPGSTEAFF
TRBV5-6	TRBJ1-2	CASSLGQALGGYTF
TRBV7-3	TRBJ1-1	CASSLRAWQLNTEAFF
TRBV5-1	TRBJ2-2	CASREWGQRDYRLNTGELFF
TRBV24-1	TRBJ2-2	CARAEGRITITGELFF
TRBV27	TRBJ2-7	CASSLRFLSYEQYF